This T cell receptor (beta chain) stems from a study of graft-versus-host responses after intestinal transplantation. At the level of the study: Recipients were all induced with anti-thymocyte globulin, then given tacrolimus and steroids for 2 to 3 years. The study's findings and limits: Clonal ratios of graft-versus-host to host-versus-graft in allografts were high for patients exhibiting graft-donor T cell macrochimerism. Investigators detected GvH clones in recipient marrow, with some emerging earlier in ileum or blood.

Profiled with immunoSEQ multiplex PCR; TCRdb holds only in-frame clones, not every one. The sample records about 130,000 clones, approximately 91% being singletons. The germline CDR1 and CDR2 sequences are MNHEY and SMNVEV (reference sequence). The CDR3 extends over 15 amino acids. Trimming took 5 bases from V and 1 from J; bases not matched to a gene: 5. As for this clone: What it binds is not known. Other DNA sequences in the sample encode the same CDR3.

The TCR sequence derives from a human donor who received an intestinal transplant. The V gene is TRBV27, the J gene TRBJ1-5, with 7 nucleotides matching TRBD1. Sequencing used unstimulated CD4+ T cells sorted from spleen or lymph node cells, obtained before intestinal transplant. CDR3 DNA sequence: TGTGCCAGCAGTCCCCAGGGGGTCAGCAATCAGCCCCAGCATTTT. Its translation: CASSPQGVSNQPQHF.